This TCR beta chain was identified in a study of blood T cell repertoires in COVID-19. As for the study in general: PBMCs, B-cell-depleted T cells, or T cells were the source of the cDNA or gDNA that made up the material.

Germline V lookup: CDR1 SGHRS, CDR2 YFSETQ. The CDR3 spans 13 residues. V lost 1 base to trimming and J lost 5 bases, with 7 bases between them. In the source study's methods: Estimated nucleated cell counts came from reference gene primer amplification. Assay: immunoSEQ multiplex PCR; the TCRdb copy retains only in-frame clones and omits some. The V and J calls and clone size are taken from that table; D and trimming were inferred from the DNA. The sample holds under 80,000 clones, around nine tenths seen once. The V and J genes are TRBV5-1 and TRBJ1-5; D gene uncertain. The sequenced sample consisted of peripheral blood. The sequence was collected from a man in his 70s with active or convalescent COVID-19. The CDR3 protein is CASSLSGYQPQHF. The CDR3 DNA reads TGCGCCAGCAGCTTGTCCGGGTATCAGCCCCAGCATTTT.